Below, 29 T cell receptor beta chains from the same sample are listed, as sequenced in a study of T cell responses to AZD1222 COVID-19 vaccine. Some clones are missing from TCRdb's copy, which holds only in-frame ones; the method was immunoSEQ multiplex PCR. The sample shows some 150,000 clones, 85% to 95% of them seen only once. The material sequenced was peripheral blood, taken on day 0 of MenACWY control vaccination. The receptors shown here come from an adult in good health.

This clone is termed medium-sized. The rearrangement links TRBV14 to TRBJ2-7; D gene uncertain. The germline V and J ends were trimmed by 2 bases and 3 bases, with 14 bases remaining between them. This CDR3 is 15 amino acids long. CDR1 and CDR2 from the germline V gene are SGHDN and FVKESK. CDR3 nucleotides: TGTGCCAGCAGCCAATCCAGTACGTCCCGCTACGAGCAGTACTTC. Its protein product is CASSQSSTSRYEQYF.

The genes are TRBV7-3 and TRBJ2-1, with D possibly matching TRBD2 (7 bases). Germline V gene data show CDR1 as SGHTA and CDR2 as FQGTGA. Deletions cut 5 bases from V and 6 bases from J, with 17 bases between. The CDR3 covers 15 residues. The CDR3 DNA sequence: TGTGCCAGCAGCCTACTAGGGGGGGCATTCAATGAGCAGTTCTTC. Amino acids: CASSLLGGAFNEQFF.

This chain connects TRBV18 to TRBJ1-2; 9 nucleotides match TRBD1. CDR1 and CDR2 from the germline V gene are KGHSH and LQKENI. Trimming took 6 bases from V and 10 from J; bases not matched to a gene: 12. This CDR3 region has 14 residues. The CDR3 region is CASSRPPGQGYYTF. The CDR3 DNA reads TGTGCCAGCTCGCGTCCTCCGGGACAGGGATACTACACCTTC.

The V and J genes are TRBV2 and TRBJ2-1; tentatively, D is TRBD1 (5 bases). CDR1 is SNHLY and CDR2 is FYNNEI in the germline V gene. The CDR3 contains 16 residues. Trimming left V 0 bases short and J 4 bases short, with 13 bases between. CDR3 DNA: TGTGCCAGCAGTGAAGCGCAGACAGAAGTATACAATGAGCAGTTCTTC. This gives the protein CASSEAQTEVYNEQFF.

The V call is TRBV6-2 or TRBV6-3, the J call TRBJ2-3, with D maybe TRBD1 (5 bases). This CDR3 contains 15 residues. V lost 0 bases and J lost 4, with 11 bases in between. The germline V gene encodes CDR1 MNHEY and CDR2 SVGEGT. In nucleotides, the CDR3 is TGTGCCAGCAGTTACTCGAGACAGATTGCAGATACGCAGTATTTT. Residues: CASSYSRQIADTQYF.

This clone was found once. This rearrangement joins TRBV5-4 to TRBJ1-1; D gene ambiguous. The CDR3 runs to 15 residues. The germline V gene has CDR1 SGHNT and CDR2 YYREEE (reference sequence). V was pared by 4 bases and J by 4 bases, with 17 bases between. The CDR3 sequence: CASSPVGPSGTEAFF. The CDR3 DNA sequence: TGTGCCAGCAGCCCCGTTGGGCCAAGCGGCACTGAAGCTTTCTTT.

The chain uses TRBV6-2 or TRBV6-3 and TRBJ2-7, with D perhaps TRBD1 (6 bases). Trimming left V 0 bases short and J 1 base short, with 10 bases between. The germline V gene has CDR1 MNHEY and CDR2 SVGEGT. The CDR3 has 15 amino acids. The CDR3 sequence is CASSYSRTASYEQYF. In DNA form, the CDR3 reads TGTGCCAGCAGTTACTCTCGGACAGCATCCTACGAGCAGTACTTC.

The sample holds one count of this clone. The chain employs TRBV29-1 and TRBJ2-7; 8 positions agree with TRBD2. This CDR3 has 12 amino acids. The junction had 5 bases not matched to a gene; V was cut back by 6 bases and J by 4 bases. Germline loops: CDR1 SQVTM, CDR2 ANQGSEA. The CDR3 loop reads CSVTRGGYEQYF. CDR3 nucleotide sequence: TGCAGCGTCACCCGGGGGGGTTACGAGCAGTACTTC.

V gene TRBV6-5 combines with J gene TRBJ1-1; D unresolved. The CDR3 contains 13 residues. Trimming stripped 0 bases from V and 11 bases from J, with 13 bases between. Looked up from germline, CDR1 is MNHEY and CDR2 is SVGAGI. The CDR3 coding sequence is TGTGCCAGCAGTTACTCGAGACAATCCGGGGCTTTCTTT. It specifies CASSYSRQSGAFF.

The chain combines TRBV4-1 with TRBJ1-1; D remains unclear. CDR1 is MGHRA and CDR2 is YSYEKL in the germline V gene. The CDR3 contains 20 residues. Trimming stripped 0 bases from V and 0 bases from J, with 23 bases between. The CDR3 protein is CASSQDMTLQSPFLNTEAFF. As DNA, the CDR3 is TGCGCCAGCAGCCAAGATATGACATTACAGAGCCCCTTCTTGAACACTGAAGCTTTCTTT.

This chain connects TRBV5-1 to TRBJ2-1, with TRBD1 identical over 12 bases. Germline CDR1 SGHRS, CDR2 YFSETQ. There are 18 residues in the CDR3. V shed 4 bases and J 0 bases; nucleotides not matched to a gene: 8. The CDR3 nucleotides are TGCGCCAGCAGCCCCGGGACAGGGGGCGTATACTCCTACAATGAGCAGTTCTTC. As protein: CASSPGTGGVYSYNEQFF.

This clone was seen only once. The chain is built from TRBV12-5 and TRBJ1-5; possibly TRBD1 for D (6 bases). The CDR3 consists of 13 residues. V lost 5 bases and J lost 4, with 9 bases in between. In germline, CDR1 is LGHNT, CDR2 FRNRAP. CDR3 bases: TGTGCTAGTGGTCCAACAGGGAATCAGCCCCAGCATTTT. The encoded protein is CASGPTGNQPQHF.

The chain combines TRBV18 with TRBJ1-1; D remains ambiguous. CDR3 length equals 12 residues. With 3 bases removed from V and 6 bases from J, the gap between germline ends came to 8 bases. Germline CDR1 and CDR2: KGHSH and LQKENI. CDR3 sequence: CASSPLGAEAFF. Written as DNA, the CDR3 is TGTGCCAGCTCACCCTTGGGCGCTGAAGCTTTCTTT.

V gene TRBV6-5 combines with J gene TRBJ2-7, with TRBD1 as a possible D gene (5 bases). The CDR3 totals 14 residues. With 0 bases removed from V and 4 bases from J, the gap between germline ends came to 10 bases. Germline V lookup: CDR1 MNHEY, CDR2 SVGAGI. The CDR3 loop reads CASSYSSGPYEQYF. In nucleotides, the CDR3 is TGTGCCAGCAGTTACTCCTCAGGGCCGTACGAGCAGTACTTC.

V gene TRBV9 combines with J gene TRBJ1-6; D remains ambiguous. Germline V gene lookup returns CDR1 SGDLS and CDR2 YYNGEE. The length of the CDR3 is 16 residues. The V end was cut by 0 bases, the J end by 4 bases, with 11 bases between. The DNA of the CDR3 is TGTGCCAGCAGCGTAGGAGAGGGCGGTTATAATTCACCCCTCCACTTT. Translation gives CASSVGEGGYNSPLHF.

This chain joins TRBV15 and TRBJ1-2; D is undetermined. CDR1 is LNHNV, CDR2 YYDKDF, per germline (reference sequence). This CDR3 comprises 14 residues. V lost 1 base and J 3 bases, leaving 9 bases between the germline ends. The CDR3 reads CATSRGGLYYGYTF. The CDR3, as DNA: TGTGCCACCAGCAGAGGAGGACTTTACTATGGCTACACCTTC.

The genes are TRBV3-1 (or the pseudogene TRBV3-2) and TRBJ2-6; D uncertain. V was trimmed by 4 bases and J by 4 bases, leaving 11 bases between them. This CDR3 region has 15 residues. Germline lookup yields CDR1 LGHDT and CDR2 YNNKEL (reference sequence). Here the CDR3 reads CASSPILTGANVLTF. The CDR3 DNA reads TGTGCCAGCAGCCCCATCCTAACAGGGGCCAACGTCCTGACTTTC.

The chain employs TRBV14 and TRBJ1-5; 10 bases match TRBD1. This CDR3 is 15 amino acids long. V gave up 4 bases and J gave up 4 bases; unmatched junction bases: 4. CDR1 SGHDN and CDR2 FVKESK come from the germline V gene. The CDR3 DNA follows: TGTGCCAGCAGCCCCGGGACAGGGGAAAATCAGCCCCAGCATTTT. Its protein product is CASSPGTGENQPQHF.

The chain is built from TRBV6-6 and TRBJ1-2; 11 nucleotides line up with TRBD1. Germline values: CDR1 MNHNY, CDR2 SVGAGI (reference sequence). Germline trimming cut 6 bases from V and 6 bases from J; bases unmatched to any gene: 6. CDR3 length equals 14 residues. CDR3 loop: CASRRTGGEDGYTF. The DNA of the CDR3 is TGTGCCAGCAGGCGGACAGGGGGCGAGGATGGCTACACCTTC.

V and J are TRBV2 and TRBJ2-7; maybe TRBD2 (5 bases). Trimming removed 4 bases at V and 4 bases at J, with 20 bases between. The CDR3 extends over 16 amino acids. Germline V gene lookup returns CDR1 SNHLY and CDR2 FYNNEI. The CDR3 region is CASSAAGLWTGYEQYF. The CDR3 region has the DNA TGTGCCAGCAGTGCCGCAGGACTTTGGACGGGTTACGAGCAGTACTTC. The variable domain in full, with the rest retrieved from reference TRBV2 and TRBJ2-7, is EPEVTQTPSHQVTQMGQEVILRCVPISNHLYFYWYRQILGQKVEFLVSFYNNEISEKSEIFDDQFSVERPDGSNFTLKIRSTKLEDSAMYFCASSAAGLWTGYEQYFGPGTRLTVT.

The rearrangement uses TRBV5-5 and TRBJ2-1; possibly TRBD2 for D (5 bases). Germline V gives CDR1 SGHKS, CDR2 YYEKEE (reference sequence). CDR3 length: 12 residues. V gave up 2 bases and J gave up 10 bases, with 10 bases separating them. The CDR3 nucleotides read TGTGCCAGCAGCTTTGACTATGACGAGCAGTTCTTC. Amino acids: CASSFDYDEQFF.

This sequence joins TRBV4-2 and TRBJ1-2, with TRBD1 as a possible D gene (6 bases). This CDR3 is 14 amino acids long. The germline V gene encodes CDR1 LGHNA and CDR2 YNFKEQ. V was cut by 3 bases and J by 8 bases, with 16 bases left in between. The CDR3 coding sequence is TGTGCCAGCAGCCAGAGGAACAGGGCGGGGGGCTACACCTTC. It specifies CASSQRNRAGGYTF.

This clone was seen more than once but under ten times. The chain links TRBV19 to TRBJ1-2; 7 bases line up with TRBD1. This CDR3 comprises 12 residues. Trimming took 9 bases from V and 12 from J; bases not matched to a gene: 13. CDR1 and CDR2 (germline): LNHDA, SQIVND (reference sequence). As DNA, the CDR3 is TGTGCCAGCCAGGGGTCGACAGGGAGGGACACCTTC. Translation: CASQGSTGRDTF.

This clone has more than one count but fewer than ten. The V call is TRBV5-1, the J call TRBJ2-3; D is undetermined. Germline loops: CDR1 SGHRS, CDR2 YFSETQ. V lost 0 bases and J 6 bases, leaving 11 bases between the germline ends. CDR3 length: 14 amino acids. This CDR3 is CASSLGQTDDTQYF. In nucleotides, the CDR3 is TGCGCCAGCAGCTTGGGGCAGACTGACGATACGCAGTATTTT.

This chain uses TRBV5-1 with TRBJ2-6; D unclear. The CDR3 length is 16 residues. CDR1 SGHRS and CDR2 YFSETQ come from the germline V gene. Trimming shortened V by 4 bases and J by 0 bases, and 11 bases separated the two germline ends. The CDR3 DNA reads as TGCGCCAGCAGCCCGGCACAGAGCTCTGGGGCCAACGTCCTGACTTTC. It is translated as CASSPAQSSGANVLTF.

The chain is built from TRBV2 and TRBJ1-4; TRBD1 might be the D (6 bases). V lost 6 bases, J lost 8 bases, and 16 bases lay in between. CDR1 and CDR2 from the germline V gene are SNHLY and FYNNEI. The CDR3 is made up of 14 amino acids. DNA for the CDR3: TGTGCCAGCAGGTCGGGGGCTGGTCGAGAAAAACTGTTTTTT. Amino acids: CASRSGAGREKLFF.

This rearrangement joins TRBV21-1 to TRBJ2-7. TRBV21-1 is a documented pseudogene. The CDR3 is 15 residues long. The CDR3 here is CASGMVGPSPHEQYF. The CDR3 DNA is TGTGCCAGCGGGATGGTAGGGCCTTCCCCCCACGAGCAGTACTTC.

V and J are TRBV27 and TRBJ2-7; no firm D call. V lost 5 bases and J lost 0, with 8 bases in between. Germline loops: CDR1 MNHEY, CDR2 SMNVEV (reference sequence). CDR3 length: 13 residues. CDR3 sequence: CASSRGYSYEQYF. The CDR3 nucleotides read TGTGCCAGCAGTCGAGGTTACTCCTACGAGCAGTACTTC.

The V gene is TRBV5-1, the J gene TRBJ1-2; no firm D call. Germline loops: CDR1 SGHRS, CDR2 YFSETQ. This CDR3 is 14 amino acids long. V dropped 0 bases and J dropped 4 bases, with 10 bases sitting between them. In DNA form, the CDR3 reads TGCGCCAGCAGCTTGGAGCAGTCGGGCTATGGCTACACCTTC. The encoded protein is CASSLEQSGYGYTF.